A single sample gave rise to the 24 T cell receptor beta chains below, sequenced in a study of early T cells in non-severe SARS-CoV-2 infection. TCRdb analysed the 5' RACE reads with MiXCR anew, one entry per CDR3 protein. Counted here are around 86,000 distinct CDR3 sequences, about 15% occurring once; the ten biggest clones make up about 0.58%. Sequenced: whole blood. The receptors were gathered from an adult who was a healthcare worker with PCR-confirmed SARS-CoV-2 infection or an uninfected control (not recorded which).

There are many counts of this clonotype. The chain links TRBV4-1 to TRBJ1-2; 9 nucleotides line up with TRBD1. The V and J ends lost 1 base and 6 bases, in that order; junction bases with no gene match: 9. Germline V gene sequence: CDR1 MGHRA, CDR2 YSYEKL. CDR3 length equals 16 residues. The DNA of the CDR3 is TGCGCCAGCAGCCAAGGAATCGCGGGACAGGGAAATGGCTACACCTTC. Translated: CASSQGIAGQGNGYTF.

This clonotype was found many times. The chain couples TRBV18 to TRBJ1-3, with a possible D match to TRBD1 (5 bases). The length of the CDR3 is 17 residues. Germline CDR1 and CDR2: KGHSH and LQKENI. V lost 0 bases and J 0 bases, leaving 12 bases between the germline ends. CDR3 bases: TGTGCCAGCTCACCACCGGACGCAGGGAGCTCTGGAAACACCATATATTTT. Its translation: CASSPPDAGSSGNTIYF.

The rearrangement uses TRBV27 and TRBJ2-2; the match to TRBD1 covers 10 bases. CDR1 MNHEY and CDR2 SMNVEV come from the germline V gene (reference sequence). J gave up 2 bases and V 5 bases, and 5 bases lay outside the gene matches. This CDR3 region has 16 residues. The CDR3 coding sequence is TGTGCCAGCAGTATCGGGACAGGGGCAAACACCGGGGAGCTGTTTTTT. Protein product: CASSIGTGANTGELFF.

This sequence joins TRBV5-1 and TRBJ1-1, with D hard to call. Deletions cut 3 bases from V and 2 bases from J, with 14 bases between. The CDR3 loop spans 15 amino acids. From germline, CDR1 is SGHRS and CDR2 YFSETQ. In DNA form, the CDR3 reads TGCGCCAGCAGCTCTATGAGACTGAGTAACACTGAAGCTTTCTTT. Its translation is CASSSMRLSNTEAFF.

This clonotype has a count of ten or more. The chain combines TRBV6-5 with TRBJ2-3; 9 positions agree with TRBD1. This CDR3 has 14 amino acids. The V segment lost 8 bases and the J segment 4 bases; nucleotides outside the gene matches: 7. Germline CDR1 MNHEY, CDR2 SVGAGI. Here the CDR3 reads CASALTGGADTQYF. In DNA, the CDR3 is TGTGCCAGCGCCCTAACAGGGGGCGCAGATACGCAGTATTTT.

A few counts support this clonotype. V gene TRBV5-1 combines with J gene TRBJ2-5, with D possibly called TRBD1 or TRBD2 (5 bases each). The CDR3 runs to 17 residues. In germline, CDR1 is SGHRS, CDR2 YFSETQ. V dropped 4 bases and J dropped 0 bases, with 19 bases sitting between them. The CDR3 region has the DNA TGCGCCAGCAGCCGTAGATGGGGACGCCTGAACCAAGAGACCCAGTACTTC. Amino acid sequence: CASSRRWGRLNQETQYF.

This clonotype was counted between two and nine times. This chain uses TRBV2 with TRBJ2-4; weak D call: TRBD2 (6 bases). The germline V and J ends were trimmed by 7 bases and 7 bases, with 14 bases remaining between them. CDR1 SNHLY and CDR2 FYNNEI come from the germline V gene. This CDR3 contains 13 residues. CDR3: CASTGTGRNIQYF. CDR3 nucleotides: TGTGCCAGCACAGGGACGGGGAGGAACATTCAGTACTTC.

In its sample, this clonotype was seen many times. V is TRBV12-3 or TRBV12-4 and J is TRBJ1-1; D ambiguous. V dropped 4 bases and J dropped 5 bases, with 11 bases sitting between them. The CDR3 loop spans 13 amino acids. The CDR3 here is CASSYRGGTEAFF. The CDR3 DNA reads as TGTGCCAGCAGTTACAGAGGCGGTACTGAAGCTTTCTTT.

This clonotype showed up just a few times. The chain combines TRBV7-9 with TRBJ1-6; D remains ambiguous. The CDR3 spans 16 residues. Looked up from germline, CDR1 is SEHNR and CDR2 is FQNEAQ (reference sequence). Trimming removed 5 bases at V and 8 bases at J, with 19 bases between. In DNA, the CDR3 is TGTGCCAGCAGCCTATCGGACGGGGAGCCGGATTCACCCCTCCACTTT. It specifies CASSLSDGEPDSPLHF.

J is TRBJ2-3 and V is TRBV7-6, with D unresolved. Germline CDR1 reads SGHVS; CDR2 reads FNYEAQ. CDR3 size: 13 residues. Trimming removed 2 bases at V and 1 base at J, with 4 bases between. CDR3 sequence (DNA): TGTGCCAGCAGCTTACGGCGCACAGATACGCAGTATTTT. This translates into CASSLRRTDTQYF. The whole variable domain, filled in from reference TRBV7-6 and TRBJ2-3, reads GAGVSQSPRYKVTKRGQDVALRCDPISGHVSLYWYRQALGQGPEFLTYFNYEAQQDKSGLPNDRFSAERPEGSISTLTIQRTEQRDSAMYRCASSLRRTDTQYFGPGTRLTVL.

This clonotype was observed a few times. CDR3 coding DNA: TGTGCTAGTGGTTTAGGGTTGAACACTGAAGCTTTCTTT. Encoded protein: CASGLGLNTEAFF. This chain links TRBV12-5 with TRBJ1-1, with D uncertain. The CDR3 loop spans 13 amino acids. The V end lost 3 bases, the J end lost 0 bases, and 5 bases lay between the germline ends. Per germline, CDR1 LGHNT and CDR2 FRNRAP.

In this sample, this clonotype turned up a few times. V gene TRBV7-2 combines with J gene TRBJ1-5, with 9 positions matching TRBD1. From germline, CDR1 is SGHTA and CDR2 FQGNSA. The CDR3 covers 14 residues. The J segment lost 6 bases and the V segment lost 5 bases, leaving 5 bases of the junction unmatched. The CDR3 loop reads CASSPDRGFQPQHF. CDR3 sequence (DNA): TGTGCCAGCAGCCCGGACAGGGGATTTCAGCCCCAGCATTTT.

CDR3 amino acids: CASGYSPSSGNTIYF. The CDR3 nucleotides read TGTGCCAGCGGCTACTCCCCATCCTCTGGAAACACCATATATTTT. This rearrangement joins TRBV13 to TRBJ1-3, with D hard to call. The germline CDR1 and CDR2 sequences are PRHDT and FYEKMQ (reference sequence). This CDR3 has 15 residues. V lost 8 bases to trimming and J lost 0 bases, with 14 bases between them.

The sample holds a few counts of this clonotype. The genes are TRBV7-8 and TRBJ2-5; TRBD2 is a possible D gene (6 bases). Trimming removed 3 bases from V and 4 bases from J, with 9 bases in between. The CDR3 length is 13 residues. Looked up from germline, CDR1 is SGHVS and CDR2 is FQNEAQ. The CDR3 region is CASSLVGRETQYF. The CDR3 DNA sequence: TGTGCCAGCAGCTTGGTCGGGAGAGAGACCCAGTACTTC.

This clonotype was observed at least ten times. This sequence joins TRBV20-1 and TRBJ2-1; 13 nucleotides match TRBD2. With V trimmed by 6 bases and J by 10 bases, 12 bases remained unmatched. CDR1 DFQATT and CDR2 SNEGSKA come from the germline V gene (reference sequence). The CDR3 has 15 amino acids. CDR3: CSASLTSGGAFEQFF. Written as DNA, the CDR3 is TGCAGTGCGAGCCTAACTAGCGGGGGGGCATTCGAGCAGTTCTTC.

Worth noting for this clonotype: At one of its ends the junction is not consistent with the germline gene, which may arise from a read error. For the CDR3, the DNA is TGTACCAGCAGTGAGGGAGCTAGCGGGGGCTTCTACAATGAGCAGTTCTTC. Amino acids: CTSSEGASGGFYNEQFF. This chain uses TRBV6-2 or TRBV6-3 with TRBJ2-1; 10 nucleotides match TRBD2. This CDR3 contains 17 residues. From germline, CDR1 is MNHEY and CDR2 SVGEGT.

This clonotype showed up just a few times. The chain links TRBV10-3 to TRBJ2-7; D is ambiguous. CDR3 size: 12 residues. Germline lookup yields CDR1 ENHRY and CDR2 SYGVKD. The V end was cut by 2 bases, the J end by 7 bases, with 9 bases between. The CDR3 DNA follows: TGTGCCATCAGTGAGACCCCCGCGGAGCAGTACGTC. The encoded protein is CAISETPAEQYV.

This clonotype was picked up a small number of times. The DNA of the CDR3 is TGTGCCAGCAGCCAACATAATCCGTCGGAGGATACGCAGTATTTT. Its protein product is CASSQHNPSEDTQYF. The chain carries TRBV4-2 and TRBJ2-3; unclear D gene. The CDR3 has 15 residues. Trimming pared 2 bases from V and 6 bases from J, leaving 15 bases between. Germline V CDR1 and CDR2: LGHNA, YNFKEQ.

This clonotype occurred once. V is TRBV9 and J is TRBJ2-1; 7 bases match TRBD2. The CDR3 contains 16 residues. The junction had 13 bases not matched to a gene; V was cut back by 3 bases and J by 7 bases. Germline V gene sequence: CDR1 SGDLS, CDR2 YYNGEE. CDR3 coding DNA: TGTGCCAGCAGCGCCCAGATAGGGGAGGGTTGGAATGAGCAGTTCTTC. Translated: CASSAQIGEGWNEQFF.

The genes are TRBV2 and TRBJ1-4; 8 nucleotides match TRBD1. Trimming took 8 bases from V and 8 from J; bases not matched to a gene: 10. CDR1 is SNHLY and CDR2 is FYNNEI in the germline V gene. This CDR3 has 14 amino acids. The DNA for the CDR3 is TGTGCCAGCGGATATCAGGGGGCGGGGGAAAAACTGTTTTTT. The encoded protein is CASGYQGAGEKLFF.

In its sample, this clonotype was seen a few times. This chain uses TRBV30 with TRBJ2-5; D is perhaps TRBD2 (6 bases). Trimming removed 3 bases at V and 1 base at J, with 9 bases between. The CDR3 covers 13 residues. Germline CDR1 and CDR2: GTSNPN and SVGIG (reference sequence). The CDR3 coding sequence is TGTGCCTGGAGCACGGGACTCCAAGAGACCCAGTACTTC. It yields the protein CAWSTGLQETQYF.

The sample holds a few counts of this clonotype. The rearrangement joins TRBV2 to TRBJ1-2; 7 bases map to TRBD1. The CDR3 is made up of 15 amino acids. CDR1 and CDR2 (germline): SNHLY, FYNNEI. V shed 7 bases and J 0 bases; nucleotides not matched to a gene: 8. The CDR3 DNA reads TGTGCCAGCACCGTACAGGGGCGTGCTAACTATGGCTACACCTTC. Translating it yields CASTVQGRANYGYTF.

This clonotype was found a few times. The rearrangement uses TRBV7-3 and TRBJ2-3, with D possibly being TRBD1 or TRBD2 (5 bases each). Trimming removed 2 bases from V and 8 bases from J, with 17 bases in between. This CDR3 region has 15 residues. The germline CDR1 and CDR2 sequences are SGHTA and FQGTGA. CDR3 amino acids: CASSLSGASQSTQYF. The CDR3 DNA is TGTGCCAGCAGCTTATCCGGGGCCTCACAATCTACGCAGTATTTT.

As regards this clonotype: Since a much larger clone is just one base distant, this may be a read error. The chain combines TRBV20-1 with TRBJ2-5; the D gene could be TRBD1 or TRBD2 (6 bases each). Between the trimmed V and J ends, which lost 5 bases and 1 base, there was a span of 11 bases. Germline V CDR1 and CDR2: DFQATT, SNEGSKA (reference sequence). CDR3 size: 13 residues. The CDR3 reads CSAPWGAQETQYF. In DNA, the CDR3 is TGCAGTGCTCCTTGGGGGGCCCAAGAGACCCAGTACTTC.